One and the same sample provided the 32 T cell receptor beta chains below, sequenced in a study of shared clonotypes between healthy human individuals. Naive CD8 cells comprised CD45RO-negative, CCR7-positively selected cells, excluding terminally differentiated effector memory CD45RA+ cells. The table came from immunoSEQ multiplex PCR; TCRdb's copy has only in-frame clones and leaves some out. The table includes around 1.9 million clones, 80% to 95% detected once. Sequencing used naive CD8+ T cells from PBMCs. All receptors derive from a man aged 18 to 35 in good health. Some clones in this sample may be carry-over from other donors' samples.

The rearrangement uses TRBV9 and TRBJ2-5; possible D gene TRBD2, 5 bases. With 4 bases removed from V and 3 bases from J, the gap between germline ends came to 13 bases. This CDR3 spans 14 amino acids. Germline values: CDR1 SGDLS, CDR2 YYNGEE. CDR3 in amino acids: CASSPSGGEETQYF. CDR3 in DNA: TGTGCCAGCAGCCCTTCTGGAGGAGAAGAGACCCAGTACTTC.

The chain links TRBV28 to TRBJ1-3; TRBD1 might be the D (5 bases). There are 14 residues in the CDR3. The ends were cut back, 3 bases at V and 2 bases at J, with 8 bases in the middle. Germline CDR1 reads MDHEN; CDR2 reads SYDVKM. The CDR3 loop reads CASSFRDAGNTIYF. The CDR3 DNA follows: TGTGCCAGCAGTTTCAGGGATGCTGGAAACACCATATATTTT.

The chain uses TRBV9 and TRBJ1-1, with 9 bases aligning to TRBD1. Germline lookup yields CDR1 SGDLS and CDR2 YYNGEE. V trimming: 2 bases; J trimming: 3 bases; junction bases outside the gene matches: 17. There are 19 residues in the CDR3. CDR3 in DNA: TGTGCCAGCAGCGTGCTGCCGTCCGGGACAGGGAGTCCGGACACTGAAGCTTTCTTT. Translated: CASSVLPSGTGSPDTEAFF.

This clone was seen just once. At the DNA level, this CDR3 is encoded by other sequences in the same sample as well. The V and J genes are TRBV19 and TRBJ2-7; D remains ambiguous. The CDR3 sequence is 14 residues long. Trimming left V 1 base short and J 4 bases short, with 11 bases between. Germline CDR1 reads LNHDA; CDR2 reads SQIVND (reference sequence). CDR3 coding DNA: TGTGCCAGTAGTATAGGATGGGGTAGTTACGAGCAGTACTTC. Its protein product is CASSIGWGSYEQYF.

The chain has TRBV25-1 and TRBJ2-6, with D perhaps TRBD1 (6 bases). The CDR3 is 17 residues long. Trimming left V 5 bases short and J 2 bases short, with 16 bases between. Looked up from germline, CDR1 is MGHDK and CDR2 is SYGVNS. This CDR3 reads CASSPGTLVPGANVLTF. In DNA, the CDR3 is TGTGCCAGCAGTCCCGGGACACTTGTCCCTGGGGCCAACGTCCTGACTTTC.

V is TRBV5-1 and J is TRBJ2-5; D is possibly TRBD1 (6 bases). V gave up 0 bases and J gave up 0 bases, with 15 bases separating them. CDR3 size: 17 residues. Germline CDR1 and CDR2: SGHRS and YFSETQ. CDR3 bases: TGCGCCAGCAGCTTGGTGCCGAGGACAGAGTACCAAGAGACCCAGTACTTC. This codes for CASSLVPRTEYQETQYF.

This clone has just a few counts. Other nucleotide sequences in the sample specify the same CDR3. This rearrangement joins TRBV28 to TRBJ1-1; D is undetermined. V was trimmed by 3 bases and J by 2 bases, leaving 1 base between them. Per germline, CDR1 MDHEN and CDR2 SYDVKM. This CDR3 comprises 11 residues. CDR3 protein: CASSFNTEAFF. CDR3 coding DNA: TGTGCCAGCAGTTTTAACACTGAAGCTTTCTTT.

This clone has only a few counts. This sample includes further DNA sequences coding for the same CDR3. The chain uses TRBV9 and TRBJ2-7, with 7 bases identical to TRBD1. This CDR3 is built from 12 residues. CDR1 and CDR2 from the germline V gene are SGDLS and YYNGEE. The V segment lost 3 bases and the J segment 3 bases; nucleotides outside the gene matches: 0. The CDR3 here is CASSGTGYEQYF. The CDR3 region has the DNA TGTGCCAGCAGCGGGACAGGCTACGAGCAGTACTTC. Based on the CDR3 plus reference TRBV9 and TRBJ2-7, the full variable domain is DSGVTQTPKHLITATGQRVTLRCSPRSGDLSVYWYQQSLDQGLQFLIQYYNGEERAKGNILERFSAQQFPDLHSELNLSSLELGDSALYFCASSGTGYEQYFGPGTRLTVT.

The chain recombines TRBV28 with TRBJ2-7; a possible D gene is TRBD2 (5 bases). The V and J ends lost 4 bases and 12 bases respectively, with 16 bases between them. The germline gives CDR1 MDHEN, CDR2 SYDVKM. CDR3 length equals 12 residues. DNA for the CDR3: TGTGCCAGCAGTTCCCCTGGAGGTGGGCGGTACTTC. It is translated as CASSSPGGGRYF.

The rearrangement uses TRBV4-2 and TRBJ2-7, with D possibly being TRBD2 (6 bases). This CDR3 comprises 15 residues. Deletions cut 3 bases from V and 6 bases from J, with 18 bases between. CDR1 is LGHNA and CDR2 is YNFKEQ in the germline V gene. The CDR3 protein is CASSHPPGARREQYF. The DNA of the CDR3 is TGTGCCAGCAGCCACCCTCCGGGAGCCAGGCGCGAGCAGTACTTC.

For this clone: Different DNA sequences within this sample yield the same CDR3. This chain connects TRBV5-4 to TRBJ2-1; TRBD2 aligns across 12 bases. In germline, CDR1 is SGHNT, CDR2 YYREEE (reference sequence). CDR3 length: 15 residues. J lost 9 bases, V lost 0 bases, and 4 bases had no gene match. CDR3 in amino acids: CASSLGLAGEVEQFF. The CDR3 DNA reads as TGTGCCAGCAGCTTGGGACTAGCGGGAGAGGTTGAGCAGTTCTTC.

Details on this clone: This sample includes further DNA sequences coding for the same CDR3. The genes are TRBV29-1 and TRBJ2-7, with 8 nucleotides matching TRBD2. The CDR3 covers 14 residues. Germline CDR1 is SQVTM and CDR2 is ANQGSEA. The ends lost 2 bases at V and 1 base at J; junction bases unmatched: 4. The CDR3 loop reads CSVELTSGSYEQYF. CDR3 DNA sequence: TGCAGCGTTGAATTAACTAGCGGTTCCTACGAGCAGTACTTC.

This sequence joins TRBV6-5 and TRBJ2-7; D might be TRBD1 or TRBD2, each matching 5 bases. CDR3 size: 15 residues. Trimming left V 2 bases short and J 2 bases short, with 13 bases between. The germline CDR1 and CDR2 sequences are MNHEY and SVGAGI. CDR3 DNA sequence: TGTGCCAGCAGTTACCAAATAGGGACCACCTACGAGCAGTACTTC. Protein sequence: CASSYQIGTTYEQYF.

The chain is built from TRBV5-1 and TRBJ1-3, with D hard to call. From germline, CDR1 is SGHRS and CDR2 YFSETQ. V was clipped by 9 bases and J by 3 bases, with 13 bases between them. The length of the CDR3 is 13 residues. The CDR3 protein is CATRLDDGNTIYF. CDR3 in DNA: TGCGCCACCAGACTAGACGATGGAAACACCATATATTTT.

The gene calls are TRBV30 and TRBJ2-7, with D possibly matching TRBD2 (7 bases). Trimming shortened V by 3 bases and J by 1 base, and 19 bases separated the two germline ends. Per germline, CDR1 GTSNPN and CDR2 SVGIG (reference sequence). The CDR3 spans 16 residues. The CDR3 loop reads CAWRDSRGLKSYEQYF. Here the CDR3 DNA reads TGTGCCTGGAGGGACTCCAGGGGACTAAAATCCTACGAGCAGTACTTC.

The CDR3: CASSLAGQAKTQYF. CDR3 sequence (DNA): TGCGCCAGCAGCTTGGCGGGACAGGCCAAGACCCAGTACTTC. V is TRBV5-1 and J is TRBJ2-5; 8 nucleotides match TRBD1. The V gene's germline CDR1 is SGHRS and CDR2 YFSETQ. Trimming removed 0 bases from V and 6 bases from J; junction bases left unmatched: 4. The CDR3 is made up of 14 amino acids. The complete variable domain, with remaining parts taken from reference TRBV5-1 and TRBJ2-5, reads KAGVTQTPRYLIKTRGQQVTLSCSPISGHRSVSWYQQTPGQGLQFLFEYFSETQRNKGNFPGRFSGRQFSNSRSEMNVSTLELGDSALYLCASSLAGQAKTQYFGPGTRLLVL.

The chain couples TRBV11-2 to TRBJ2-7; D not certain. The CDR3 has 16 residues. V lost 2 bases, J lost 6 bases, and 20 bases lay in between. The germline V gene encodes CDR1 SGHAT and CDR2 FQNNGV. In nucleotides, the CDR3 is TGTGCCAGCAGCTTACCCGAAGAAGGGTTGCTCTTCGAGCAGTACTTC. Its translation: CASSLPEEGLLFEQYF.

The gene calls are TRBV28 and TRBJ1-2, with a weak D call TRBD1 (5 bases). CDR3 size: 13 residues. Germline CDR1 reads MDHEN; CDR2 reads SYDVKM. V lost 4 bases and J lost 4, with 10 bases in between. CDR3 sequence reads: CASSSSGGYGYTF. CDR3 nucleotides: TGTGCCAGCAGTTCGTCGGGGGGCTATGGCTACACCTTC.

Remarks on this clone: The sample has other DNA sequences that encode this CDR3 too. The V gene is TRBV11-2, the J gene TRBJ1-1; D is unresolved. CDR1 is SGHAT and CDR2 is FQNNGV in the germline V gene. This CDR3 contains 13 residues. V shed 3 bases and J shed 1 base, with 6 bases lying between them. The DNA of the CDR3 is TGTGCCAGCAGCTTTGGCGGGAACACTGAAGCTTTCTTT. It codes for CASSFGGNTEAFF.

The genes are TRBV6-6 and TRBJ1-5; D is uncertain. Germline CDR1 reads MNHNY; CDR2 reads SVGAGI (reference sequence). CDR3 length: 13 amino acids. V was clipped by 5 bases and J by 5 bases, with 10 bases between them. Here the CDR3 reads CASSQALHQPQHF. The CDR3, as DNA: TGTGCCAGCAGTCAAGCCCTTCATCAGCCCCAGCATTTT.

CDR3 nucleotides: TGTGCCAGCAGCTCCTACGGTTATACCGGACAGGGGGCTTCCGGGGAGCTGTTTTTT. This encodes CASSSYGYTGQGASGELFF. The chain joins TRBV11-3 to TRBJ2-2; 11 bases match TRBD1. Unmatched junction bases numbered 16, after V lost 4 bases and J lost 6 bases. Germline CDR1 SGHNT, CDR2 YENEEA. This CDR3 has 19 amino acids. Based on the CDR3 plus reference TRBV11-3 and TRBJ2-2, the full variable domain is EAGVVQSPRYKIIEKKQPVAFWCNPISGHNTLYWYLQNLGQGPELLIRYENEEAVDDSQLPKDRFSAERLKGVDSTLKIQPAELGDSAVYLCASSSYGYTGQGASGELFFGEGSRLTVL.

This chain links TRBV5-5 with TRBJ2-5, with D possibly TRBD2 on 6 matching bases. Trimming removed 3 bases from V and 4 bases from J, with 10 bases in between. The germline V gene encodes CDR1 SGHKS and CDR2 YYEKEE (reference sequence). The length of the CDR3 is 13 residues. The chain's CDR3 is CASSSRERETQYF. The CDR3, as DNA: TGTGCCAGCAGCTCACGGGAGCGAGAGACCCAGTACTTC.

The chain recombines TRBV7-9 with TRBJ2-7, with D unclear. Trimming took 3 bases from V and 3 from J, leaving 18 bases between them. The CDR3 has 16 residues. The germline gives CDR1 SEHNR, CDR2 FQNEAQ (reference sequence). For the CDR3, the DNA is TGTGCCAGCAGCTTGTTGGTTTCTGGCCCGGACTACGAGCAGTACTTC. Its translation: CASSLLVSGPDYEQYF.

In its sample, this clone was seen once. Other nucleotide sequences from this sample produce the same CDR3. The CDR3 nucleotides are TGTGCCAGCAGCTTAATCCCGGCAAGCTCCTACAATGAGCAGTTCTTC. Residues: CASSLIPASSYNEQFF. The chain has TRBV7-3 and TRBJ2-1; D is unresolved. Germline V lookup: CDR1 SGHTA, CDR2 FQGTGA. This CDR3 is built from 16 residues. V lost 1 base and J 0 bases, leaving 10 bases between the germline ends.

The chain carries TRBV6-6 and TRBJ2-3; D perhaps matches TRBD1 (6 bases). The CDR3 covers 15 residues. Germline CDR1 is MNHNY and CDR2 is SVGAGI (reference sequence). The germline V and J ends were trimmed by 4 bases and 2 bases, with 13 bases remaining between them. For the CDR3, the DNA is TGTGCCAGCAGTTCACCGACAGGATACACAGATACGCAGTATTTT. This translates into CASSSPTGYTDTQYF.

The chain recombines TRBV28 with TRBJ1-5; D is perhaps TRBD1 (6 bases). The CDR3 contains 16 residues. The V end lost 5 bases, the J end lost 2 bases, and 16 bases lay between the germline ends. Germline V lookup: CDR1 MDHEN, CDR2 SYDVKM. The CDR3 DNA sequence: TGTGCCAGCAGTCCTCCGCGGAGGGGGGGCAATCAGCCCCAGCATTTT. Residues: CASSPPRRGGNQPQHF.

This chain connects TRBV14 to TRBJ1-1; D might be TRBD1 (6 bases). The CDR3 is made up of 15 amino acids. V was shortened by 4 bases and J by 1 base, with 13 bases between the two germline ends. The V gene's germline CDR1 is SGHDN and CDR2 FVKESK. CDR3 protein: CASSRVQTGNTEAFF. The DNA for the CDR3 is TGTGCCAGCAGCCGAGTCCAGACAGGGAACACTGAAGCTTTCTTT.

The genes are TRBV7-2 and TRBJ2-1, with TRBD2 as a possible D gene (6 bases). V was shortened by 4 bases and J by 4 bases, with 8 bases between the two germline ends. CDR1 is SGHTA, CDR2 FQGNSA, per germline. The CDR3 is made up of 13 amino acids. The CDR3 is CASSSTRYNEQFF. The CDR3 DNA follows: TGTGCCAGCAGCTCGACTAGGTACAATGAGCAGTTCTTC.

With respect to this clone: The sample carries other DNA sequences with the same CDR3. This chain joins TRBV5-1 and TRBJ1-3; 7 bases agree with TRBD1. The CDR3 loop spans 15 amino acids. With 0 bases clipped from V and 1 base from J, the junction kept 1 base outside the gene matches. Germline values: CDR1 SGHRS, CDR2 YFSETQ. The CDR3 DNA reads TGCGCCAGCAGCTTGGAGGGGGCGTCTGGAAACACCATATATTTT. It encodes CASSLEGASGNTIYF.

The chain couples TRBV28 to TRBJ1-2; D unresolved. V was trimmed by 3 bases and J by 4 bases, leaving 9 bases between them. Germline V gene lookup returns CDR1 MDHEN and CDR2 SYDVKM. The CDR3 contains 13 residues. The CDR3 sequence: CASSFQRVYGYTF. CDR3 coding DNA: TGTGCCAGCAGTTTTCAGCGGGTCTATGGCTACACCTTC.

The chain joins TRBV9 to TRBJ2-1; D not certain. With 0 bases removed from V and 2 bases from J, the gap between germline ends came to 12 bases. Germline CDR1 and CDR2: SGDLS and YYNGEE. This CDR3 region has 16 residues. The DNA of the CDR3 is TGTGCCAGCAGCGTAGAGCAGTCTCGTGCCTACAATGAGCAGTTCTTC. Translating gives CASSVEQSRAYNEQFF.

The rearrangement links TRBV7-8 to TRBJ2-5; TRBD2 is a possible D gene (6 bases). Germline V CDR1 and CDR2: SGHVS, FQNEAQ. CDR3 length: 13 amino acids. Trimming removed 6 bases from V and 1 base from J, with 9 bases in between. The DNA of the CDR3 is TGTGCCAGCAGGGAGGGACTCCAAGAGACCCAGTACTTC. Translation: CASREGLQETQYF.